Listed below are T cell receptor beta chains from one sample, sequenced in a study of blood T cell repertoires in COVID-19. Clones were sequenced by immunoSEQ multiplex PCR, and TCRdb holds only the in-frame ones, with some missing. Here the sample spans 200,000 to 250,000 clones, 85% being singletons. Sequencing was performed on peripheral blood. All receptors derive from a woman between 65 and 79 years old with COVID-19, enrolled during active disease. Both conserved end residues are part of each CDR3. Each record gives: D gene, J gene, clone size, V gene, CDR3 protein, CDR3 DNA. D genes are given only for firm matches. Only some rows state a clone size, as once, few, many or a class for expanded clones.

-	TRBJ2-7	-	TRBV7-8	CASSLVAGGFYEQYF	TGTGCCAGCAGCTTAGTTGCAGGGGGGTTCTACGAGCAGTACTTC
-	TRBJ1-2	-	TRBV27	CASRTTGIGYGYTF	TGTGCCAGCAGGACGACCGGGATAGGTTATGGCTACACCTTC
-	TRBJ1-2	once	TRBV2	CASSDSGVFGYTF	TGTGCCAGCAGTGACTCAGGGGTCTTTGGCTACACCTTC
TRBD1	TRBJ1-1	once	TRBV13	CASRVGTGKLNTEAFF	TGTGCCAGCAGGGTGGGGACAGGGAAATTGAACACTGAAGCTTTCTTT
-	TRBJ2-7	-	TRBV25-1	CASSEYTSPYEQYF	TGTGCCAGCAGTGAATATACATCCCCCTACGAGCAGTACTTC
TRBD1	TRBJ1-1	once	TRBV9	CASSPLGQASTEAFF	TGTGCCAGCAGCCCGTTAGGACAGGCGAGTACTGAAGCTTTCTTT
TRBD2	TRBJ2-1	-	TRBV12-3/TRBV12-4	CASTSGGYNEQFF	TGTGCCAGCACGAGCGGGGGTTACAATGAGCAGTTCTTC
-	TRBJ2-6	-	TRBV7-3	CASSSQASPGANVLTF	TGTGCCAGCAGTTCCCAGGCGTCGCCTGGGGCCAACGTCCTGACTTTC
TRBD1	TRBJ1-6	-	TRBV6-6	CASSSGQAKDSPLHF	TGTGCCAGCAGTTCCGGACAGGCTAAGGATTCACCCCTCCACTTT
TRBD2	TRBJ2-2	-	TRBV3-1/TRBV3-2	CASSQGLAGVTGELFF	TGTGCCAGCAGCCAGGGACTAGCGGGGGTCACCGGGGAGCTGTTTTTT
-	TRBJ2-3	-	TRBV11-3	CASSYRRGDTQYF	TGTGCCAGCAGCTACCGGCGGGGAGATACGCAGTATTTT
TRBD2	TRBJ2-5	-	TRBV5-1	CASSFRTSGDEETQYF	TGCGCCAGCAGCTTCCGGACTAGCGGGGATGAAGAGACCCAGTACTTC
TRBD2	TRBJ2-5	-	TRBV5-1	CASTAGREETQYF	TGCGCCAGCACAGCGGGGCGGGAGGAGACCCAGTACTTC
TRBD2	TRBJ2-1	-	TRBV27	CASSFRTSGGHNEQFF	TGTGCCAGCAGTTTCCGCACTAGCGGAGGACACAATGAGCAGTTCTTC
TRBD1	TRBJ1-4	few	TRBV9	CASSATGQGATEKLFF	TGTGCCAGCAGCGCCACGGGACAGGGGGCGACCGAAAAACTGTTTTTT
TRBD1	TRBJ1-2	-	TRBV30	CAWSGQALNYGYTF	TGTGCCTGGAGCGGACAGGCCCTTAACTATGGCTACACCTTC
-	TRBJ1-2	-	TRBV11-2	CASSLTPNNFVGYTF	TGTGCCAGCAGCCTAACCCCAAATAACTTCGTTGGCTACACCTTC
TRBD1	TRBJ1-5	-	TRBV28	CASSFGTGSQPQHF	TGTGCCAGCAGTTTCGGGACAGGGAGTCAGCCCCAGCATTTT
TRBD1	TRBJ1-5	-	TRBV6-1	CASSAGQGGYSNQPQHF	TGTGCCAGCAGTGCGGGGCAGGGGGGCTATAGCAATCAGCCCCAGCATTTT
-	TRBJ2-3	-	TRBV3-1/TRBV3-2	CASSQDRVGTDTQYF	TGTGCCAGCAGCCAAGATCGGGTGGGCACAGATACGCAGTATTTT
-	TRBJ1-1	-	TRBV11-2	CASSFERGRLEAFF	TGTGCCAGCAGCTTTGAAAGGGGTCGCCTGGAAGCTTTCTTT
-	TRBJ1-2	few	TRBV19	CASSVDRGNGYTF	TGTGCCAGTAGTGTCGACAGAGGTAATGGCTACACCTTC
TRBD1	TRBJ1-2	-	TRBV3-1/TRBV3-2	CASSQAGTGGDYGYTF	TGTGCCAGCAGCCAAGCCGGGACAGGGGGCGACTATGGCTACACCTTC
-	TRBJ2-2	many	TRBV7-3	CASKRRASTGELFF	TGTGCCAGCAAGAGGAGGGCCTCCACCGGGGAGCTGTTTTTT
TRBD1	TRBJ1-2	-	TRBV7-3	CASSRTGGYGYTF	TGTGCCAGCAGCCGAACAGGGGGCTATGGCTACACCTTC
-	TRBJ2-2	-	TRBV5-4	CASRTGHTNTGELFF	TGTGCCAGCAGGACCGGACACACGAACACCGGGGAGCTGTTTTTT
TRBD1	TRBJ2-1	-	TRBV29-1	CSAQQGSSSYNEQFF	TGCAGCGCTCAACAGGGGTCTAGCTCCTACAATGAGCAGTTCTTC
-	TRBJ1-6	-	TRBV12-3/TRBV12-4	CASRTEGSPLHF	TGTGCCAGCAGGACAGAAGGATCACCCCTCCACTTT
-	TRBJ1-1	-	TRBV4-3	CASSSRADHTEAFF	TGCGCCAGCAGCTCGCGGGCCGATCACACTGAAGCTTTCTTT
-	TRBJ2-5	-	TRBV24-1	CATVLEKQETQYF	TGTGCCACCGTACTAGAAAAACAAGAGACCCAGTACTTC
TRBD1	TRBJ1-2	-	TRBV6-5	CASSSQGIRNYGYTF	TGTGCCAGCAGTTCACAGGGGATACGTAACTATGGCTACACCTTC
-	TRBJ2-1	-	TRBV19	CASSIARESVYNEQFF	TGTGCCAGTAGTATCGCGAGGGAGAGTGTCTACAATGAGCAGTTCTTC
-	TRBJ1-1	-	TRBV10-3	CATKGAGVNTEAFF	TGTGCCACCAAGGGCGCAGGGGTGAACACTGAAGCTTTCTTT
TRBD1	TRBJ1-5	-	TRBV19	CASRKPGQGYQPQHF	TGTGCCAGTAGGAAACCCGGACAGGGTTATCAGCCCCAGCATTTT
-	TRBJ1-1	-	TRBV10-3	CAIRRNTEAFF	TGTGCCATCAGGAGGAACACTGAAGCTTTCTTT
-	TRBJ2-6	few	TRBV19	CASSIIDSGANVLTF	TGTGCCAGTAGTATTATAGATTCCGGGGCCAACGTCCTGACTTTC
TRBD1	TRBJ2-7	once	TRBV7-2	CASSLGGQGNPYEQYF	TGTGCCAGCAGCTTAGGAGGACAGGGAAACCCCTACGAGCAGTACTTC
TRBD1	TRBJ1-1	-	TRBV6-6	CASIRRDRNTEAFF	TGTGCCAGCATCCGAAGGGACAGGAACACTGAAGCTTTCTTT
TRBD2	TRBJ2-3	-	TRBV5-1	CASSLALREVPDTQYF	TGCGCCAGCAGCTTGGCGTTGCGGGAGGTGCCGGATACGCAGTATTTT
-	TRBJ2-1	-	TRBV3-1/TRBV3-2	CASSHPFDEQFF	TGTGCCAGCAGCCACCCGTTTGATGAGCAGTTCTTC
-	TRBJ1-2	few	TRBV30	CAWSVTGSFRGDTF	TGTGCCTGGAGTGTAACAGGGTCTTTCAGGGGTGACACCTTC
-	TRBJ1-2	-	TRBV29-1	CSVEGEDYGYTF	TGCAGCGTTGAGGGAGAGGACTATGGCTACACCTTC
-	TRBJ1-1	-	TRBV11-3	CASSFESQAYTEAFF	TGTGCCAGCAGCTTCGAGTCCCAGGCCTACACTGAAGCTTTCTTT
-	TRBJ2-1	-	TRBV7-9	CASSPPTGNEQFF	TGTGCCAGCAGCCCCCCGACAGGCAATGAGCAGTTCTTC
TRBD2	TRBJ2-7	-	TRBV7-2	CASSLTFSGRDEQYF	TGTGCCAGCAGCCTTACATTTAGCGGGAGGGACGAGCAGTACTTC
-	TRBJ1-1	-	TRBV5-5	CASSLEGTEAFF	TGTGCCAGCAGCTTGGAGGGGACTGAAGCTTTCTTT
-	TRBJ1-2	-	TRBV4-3	CASSQDRGEGGYTF	TGCGCCAGCAGCCAAGATCGGGGGGAGGGTGGCTACACCTTC
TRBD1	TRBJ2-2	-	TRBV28	CASNPSGPQGAIGELFF	TGTGCCAGCAACCCATCGGGACCACAGGGGGCGATCGGGGAGCTGTTTTTT
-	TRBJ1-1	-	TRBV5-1	CASIDPQGNTEAFF	TGCGCCAGCATCGACCCCCAGGGGAACACTGAAGCTTTCTTT
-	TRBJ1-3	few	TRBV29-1	CSVGGGDGGNTIYF	TGCAGCGTTGGGGGAGGGGACGGAGGAAACACCATATATTTT
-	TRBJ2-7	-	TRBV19	CASSTGTGFGVYEQYF	TGTGCCAGTAGTACCGGGACTGGCTTCGGGGTTTACGAGCAGTACTTC
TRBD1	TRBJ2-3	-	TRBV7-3	CASSLTGTGPDTDTQYF	TGTGCCAGCAGCTTAACGGGGACAGGGCCCGACACAGATACGCAGTATTTT
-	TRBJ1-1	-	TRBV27	CASSPAAPTEAFF	TGTGCCAGCAGCCCAGCGGCGCCGACTGAAGCTTTCTTT
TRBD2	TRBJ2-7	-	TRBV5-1	CASSPNVLAGVDEQYF	TGCGCCAGCAGCCCTAACGTCTTAGCGGGAGTCGACGAGCAGTACTTC
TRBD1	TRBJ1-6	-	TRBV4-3	CASSQDETGGESYNSPLHF	TGCGCCAGCAGCCAAGATGAGACAGGGGGCGAATCCTATAATTCACCCCTCCACTTT